The 26 T cell receptor beta chains below were found in one sample sequenced in a study of response to subunit inactivated influenza vaccine. TCRdb passed the RT-PCR reads through MiXCR, listing each CDR3 protein once. The sample consists of about 700,000 distinct CDR3 sequences, around a sixth of them appearing once. This sample comprised PBMCs from blood, obtained roughly 12 days after vaccination. The origin of the receptors is a man aged 45 to 65 who received an inactivated influenza vaccine.

V usage is TRBV15 and J usage is TRBJ2-3, with a possible D match to TRBD1 (5 bases). Looked up from germline, CDR1 is LNHNV and CDR2 is YYDKDF (reference sequence). Between the trimmed V and J ends, which lost 1 base and 7 bases, there was a span of 9 bases. The CDR3 contains 13 residues. The CDR3 DNA follows: TGTGCCACCAGCAGAGCTACAGGAAATACGCAGTATTTT. Encoded protein: CATSRATGNTQYF.

The chain joins TRBV3-1 to TRBJ1-6, with D hard to call. Germline CDR1 is LGHDT and CDR2 is YNNKEL (reference sequence). The CDR3 covers 12 residues. V lost 0 bases, J lost 17 bases, and 11 bases lay in between. CDR3 nucleotide sequence: TGTGCCAGCAGCCAAGATAGGATCACCTTCCACTTT. This encodes CASSQDRITFHF. Full variable domain (remainder filled in from reference TRBV3-1 and TRBJ1-6): DTAVSQTPKYLVTQMGNDKSIKCEQNLGHDTMYWYKQDSKKFLKIMFSYNNKELIINETVPNRFSPKSPDKAHLNLHINSLELGDSAVYFCASSQDRITFHFGNGTRLTVT.

This clonotype was detected a few times. The V and J genes are TRBV6-5 and TRBJ2-5, with D perhaps TRBD2 (6 bases). This CDR3 has 14 amino acids. Per the germline V gene, CDR1 is MNHEY and CDR2 is SVGAGI. The V and J ends lost 4 bases and 2 bases respectively, with 11 bases between them. CDR3: CASSWGVEQETQYF. The CDR3 DNA follows: TGTGCCAGCAGTTGGGGGGTAGAACAAGAGACCCAGTACTTC.

The CDR3 is CASSWGTGVEETQYF. The DNA for the CDR3 is TGCGCCAGCAGTTGGGGAACAGGGGTTGAGGAGACCCAGTACTTC. V is TRBV5-1 and J is TRBJ2-5, with TRBD1 matching over 7 bases. This CDR3 has 15 amino acids. Germline-derived CDR1 and CDR2 are SGHRS and YFSETQ. V was clipped by 5 bases and J by 5 bases; unmatched bases: 12.

V usage is TRBV20-1 and J usage is TRBJ2-7; TRBD1 matches at 9 bases. This CDR3 spans 12 amino acids. V was pared by 6 bases and J by 5 bases, with 5 bases of the junction left unmatched. Germline assignment: CDR1 DFQATT and CDR2 SNEGSKA (reference sequence). CDR3 DNA: TGCAGTGCCCGGACAGGGGCCGACGAGCAGTACTTC. Translation gives CSARTGADEQYF.

The chain has TRBV20-1 and TRBJ2-3, with D hard to call. V lost 2 bases to trimming and J lost 0 bases, with 12 bases between them. CDR1 and CDR2 (germline): DFQATT, SNEGSKA (reference sequence). There are 15 residues in the CDR3. The CDR3 coding sequence is TGCAGTGCTAGACGAGGCAGAGTAAGCACAGATACGCAGTATTTT. Encoded protein: CSARRGRVSTDTQYF.

CDR3 coding DNA: TGTGCCTGGAGTTTAACGGGTCGAGATACGCAGTATTTT. The encoded protein is CAWSLTGRDTQYF. The V and J genes are TRBV30 and TRBJ2-3; D unclear. The CDR3 loop spans 13 amino acids. Trimming shortened V by 2 bases and J by 5 bases, and 11 bases separated the two germline ends. CDR1 and CDR2 from the germline V gene are GTSNPN and SVGIG (reference sequence). The variable domain in full, completed from reference TRBV30 and TRBJ2-3, reads SQTIHQWPATLVQPVGSPLSLECTVEGTSNPNLYWYRQAAGRGLQLLFYSVGIGQISSEVPQNLSASRPQDRQFILSSKKLLLSDSGFYLCAWSLTGRDTQYFGPGTRLTVL.

The gene calls are TRBV2 and TRBJ2-7; 10 positions match TRBD1. The V segment lost 3 bases and the J segment 4 bases; nucleotides outside the gene matches: 6. Germline V CDR1 and CDR2: SNHLY, FYNNEI. The CDR3 extends over 15 amino acids. The CDR3 bases are TGTGCCAGCAGTGATGGCGGACAGGGGGTTTACGAGCAGTACTTC. Protein: CASSDGGQGVYEQYF.

This clonotype came up many times. The gene calls are TRBV6-6 and TRBJ1-5; D is unclear. Trimming left V 2 bases short and J 2 bases short, with 1 base between. CDR3 length: 12 amino acids. Per germline, CDR1 MNHNY and CDR2 SVGAGI (reference sequence). The CDR3 bases are TGTGCCAGCAGTTACGGCAATCAGCCCCAGCATTTT. Its translation is CASSYGNQPQHF.

This clonotype was counted only a few times. The chain has TRBV28 and TRBJ2-5; D perhaps matches TRBD1 (6 bases). The germline CDR1 and CDR2 sequences are MDHEN and SYDVKM. V lost 5 bases and J lost 4, with 14 bases in between. The CDR3 is 14 residues long. In DNA form, the CDR3 reads TGTGCCAGCAGTCCTCTGAGGGGGTTAGAGACCCAGTACTTC. Translated: CASSPLRGLETQYF. The variable domain in full, with the rest retrieved from reference TRBV28 and TRBJ2-5, is DVKVTQSSRYLVKRTGEKVFLECVQDMDHENMFWYRQDPGLGLRLIYFSYDVKMKEKGDIPEGYSVSREKKERFSLILESASTNQTSMYLCASSPLRGLETQYFGPGTRLLVL.

Only a few counts were recorded for this clonotype. The chain carries TRBV3-1 and TRBJ1-1; D is unclear. Germline V gene sequence: CDR1 LGHDT, CDR2 YNNKEL (reference sequence). V lost 0 bases to trimming and J lost 4 bases, with 9 bases between them. The CDR3 spans 14 residues. Here the CDR3 reads CASSQDAGFTEAFF. CDR3 DNA sequence: TGTGCCAGCAGCCAAGATGCCGGGTTCACTGAAGCTTTCTTT.

This chain uses TRBV12-3 or TRBV12-4 with TRBJ2-5, with 7 positions matching TRBD1. The CDR3 contains 14 residues. The ends lost 6 bases at V and 5 bases at J; junction bases unmatched: 9. The CDR3 coding sequence is TGTGCCAGCAGATACGCGACAGGGCGTGAGACCCAGTACTTC. Amino acid sequence: CASRYATGRETQYF.

V and J are TRBV5-1 and TRBJ2-1; TRBD2 matches 8 bases. Germline-derived CDR1 and CDR2 are SGHRS and YFSETQ. The length of the CDR3 is 11 residues. Unmatched junction bases numbered 8, after V lost 6 bases and J lost 15 bases. CDR3: CASNSGGATFF. The CDR3 nucleotides read TGCGCCAGCAACTCCGGGGGGGCGACGTTCTTC.

This clonotype was found a few times. The chain couples TRBV6-1 to TRBJ1-1, with D unresolved. CDR3 length: 13 residues. Germline V gene data show CDR1 as MNHNS and CDR2 as SASEGT. Trimming took off 6 bases at V and 10 bases at J, with 18 bases between the two ends. CDR3: CASSGQAHLGAFF. The CDR3 DNA reads as TGTGCCAGCAGCGGGCAGGCCCACCTGGGAGCTTTCTTT.

There are many counts of this clonotype. The chain combines TRBV10-3 with TRBJ2-7; 9 bases fit TRBD1. J lost 1 base, V lost 8 bases, and 9 bases had no gene match. Germline lookup yields CDR1 ENHRY and CDR2 SYGVKD. This CDR3 has 15 amino acids. CDR3 protein: CAIGTGGVRSYEQYF. The CDR3 nucleotides read TGTGCCATCGGTACAGGGGGCGTACGGTCCTACGAGCAGTACTTC.

The chain has TRBV6-5 and TRBJ2-7; TRBD1 agrees at 8 bases. Unmatched junction bases numbered 6, after V lost 0 bases and J lost 2 bases. Germline lookup yields CDR1 MNHEY and CDR2 SVGAGI. CDR3 length equals 16 residues. The DNA of the CDR3 is TGTGCCAGCAGTTACTCAAAAGACAGGGGCCCCTACGAGCAGTACTTC. It translates to CASSYSKDRGPYEQYF.

This clonotype was seen only a few times. The chain couples TRBV20-1 to TRBJ2-1; 7 bases agree with TRBD2. V lost 1 base, J lost 7 bases, and 10 bases stayed unmatched. CDR1 DFQATT and CDR2 SNEGSKA come from the germline V gene (reference sequence). The CDR3 extends over 15 amino acids. Here the CDR3 reads CSARVVGRPRNEQFF. The CDR3 DNA is TGCAGTGCTAGAGTGGTCGGGAGGCCTAGGAATGAGCAGTTCTTC.

This clonotype was counted only a few times. The genes are TRBV29-1 and TRBJ2-2; D is uncertain. The CDR3 runs 12 residues. The germline V and J ends were trimmed by 4 bases and 6 bases, with 9 bases remaining between them. In germline, CDR1 is SQVTM, CDR2 ANQGSEA. Here the CDR3 DNA reads TGCAGCGTTGGGTTCTTTCCCGGGGAGCTGTTTTTT. It translates to CSVGFFPGELFF.

The gene calls are TRBV20-1 and TRBJ1-5, with D perhaps matching TRBD1 (6 bases). Germline assignment: CDR1 DFQATT and CDR2 SNEGSKA (reference sequence). V gave up 6 bases and J gave up 11 bases, with 20 bases separating them. The CDR3 is 13 residues long. CDR3 nucleotides: TGCAGTGCGCGAACAGGGACCTCGGGGGCCCAGCATTTT. It translates to CSARTGTSGAQHF.

The table lists this clonotype with a few counts. The V and J genes are TRBV12-2 and TRBJ2-2; TRBD2, as called in the table, went unchecked against the DNA. TRBV12-2 corresponds to a pseudogene. The length of the CDR3 is 14 residues. The CDR3 here is CASWPRGGTGELFF. The CDR3 nucleotides are TGTGCAAGTTGGCCTCGGGGGGGGACCGGGGAGCTGTTTTTT.

Turning to this clonotype: At one of its ends the junction is not consistent with the germline gene, which may arise from a read error. The chain uses TRBV7-7 and TRBJ2-2, with TRBD2 matching 9 bases. Germline values: CDR1 SSHAT, CDR2 FNYEAQ (reference sequence). This CDR3 contains 14 residues. CDR3 bases: TGTGCCAGCAGCGTAGCGGGAGTATTCGGGGAGCTGTTTTTT. Translating gives CASSVAGVFGELFF. Full variable domain (rest looked up from reference TRBV7-7 and TRBJ2-2): GAGVSQSPRYKVTKRGQDVTLRCDPISSHATLYWYQQALGQGPEFLTYFNYEAQPDKSGLPSDRFSAERPEGSISTLTIQRTEQRDSAMYRCASSVAGVFGELFFGEGSRLTVL.

This rearrangement joins TRBV6-1 to TRBJ1-5, with D unclear. The V gene's germline CDR1 is MNHNS and CDR2 SASEGT. The CDR3 is made up of 15 amino acids. Deletions cut 1 base from V and 1 base from J, with 8 bases between. The CDR3 DNA reads as TGTGCCAGCAGTGAAGTTTTGCGAAGCAATCAGCCCCAGCATTTT. Translated, it gives CASSEVLRSNQPQHF.

This clonotype came up a few times. This chain links TRBV9 with TRBJ1-1; possible D gene TRBD1, 5 bases. Trimming removed 3 bases at V and 3 bases at J, with 9 bases between. CDR3 length: 13 residues. The germline gives CDR1 SGDLS, CDR2 YYNGEE. CDR3: CASSAGTYTEAFF. The CDR3 region has the DNA TGTGCCAGCAGCGCCGGGACCTACACTGAAGCTTTCTTT.

The chain couples TRBV12-3 or TRBV12-4 to TRBJ1-4; D not resolved. This CDR3 contains 14 residues. V was cut by 4 bases and J by 7 bases, with 13 bases left in between. DNA of the CDR3: TGTGCCAGCAGTTCCCAACCACGATCTGAAAAACTGTTTTTT. Residues: CASSSQPRSEKLFF.

This clonotype was detected only a few times. V usage is TRBV27 and J usage is TRBJ2-4; D is uncertain. This CDR3 has 13 amino acids. The V gene's germline CDR1 is MNHEY and CDR2 SMNVEV (reference sequence). Deletions cut 8 bases from V and 2 bases from J, with 10 bases between. DNA for the CDR3: TGTGCCAGCCCCCGGGCCTCCAAAAACATTCAGTACTTC. Translation gives CASPRASKNIQYF.

This clonotype has a handful of counts. CDR3 in amino acids: CASPPRDRGRHFGYNEQFF. The CDR3, as DNA: TGTGCCAGCCCCCCCCGGGACAGGGGGAGACATTTCGGTTACAATGAGCAGTTCTTC. The chain uses TRBV18 and TRBJ2-1; 11 nucleotides align to TRBD1. Germline V gene data show CDR1 as KGHSH and CDR2 as LQKENI. The trim removed 8 bases at V and 4 bases at J, leaving 19 bases unmatched. CDR3 length: 19 residues.